These 9 T cell receptor beta chains were all obtained from the same sample, sequenced in a study of blood T cells in healthy people across ages. Primers used in a second PCR of roughly 6 to 11 cycles were a sample-barcoded 5' primer and a J-beta primer mix. TCRdb passed the 5' RACE reads through MiXCR, listing each CDR3 protein once. The table includes about 1,800,000 distinct CDR3 sequences, under 30% detected once. The sequencing input was blood. All receptors come from a woman in her twenties or thirties in good health.

This chain links TRBV7-2 with TRBJ1-5, with D possibly TRBD1 on 6 matching bases. The CDR3 sequence is 18 residues long. Looked up from germline, CDR1 is SGHTA and CDR2 is FQGNSA. The germline V and J ends were trimmed by 3 bases and 4 bases, with 22 bases remaining between them. As DNA, the CDR3 is TGTGCCAGCAGCTTCGCTATGATTAACAGGGTTGGGAATCAGCCCCAGCATTTT. It yields the protein CASSFAMINRVGNQPQHF.

Comment on this clonotype: The junction does not match germline at one end; this may be a read error. The chain joins TRBV6-5 to TRBJ2-7; no definite D call. The CDR3 runs to 14 residues. The V gene's germline CDR1 is MNHEY and CDR2 SVGAGI. Here the CDR3 DNA reads TGTGCTAGCAGTTACATTGGCGGATCCTACGAGCAGTACTTC. Translation gives CASSYIGGSYEQYF.

This clonotype was recorded many times. The chain recombines TRBV7-9 with TRBJ2-7; no clear D gene. CDR3 size: 11 residues. From germline, CDR1 is SEHNR and CDR2 FQNEAQ (reference sequence). The ends were cut back, 6 bases at V and 5 bases at J, with 8 bases in the middle. CDR3 amino acids: CASSRADEQYF. CDR3 DNA sequence: TGTGCCAGCAGTCGGGCGGACGAGCAGTACTTC.

The rearrangement joins TRBV7-9 to TRBJ1-4; D is unresolved. The germline gives CDR1 SEHNR, CDR2 FQNEAQ (reference sequence). Trimming pared 5 bases from V and 6 bases from J, leaving 13 bases between. This CDR3 is 14 amino acids long. Here the CDR3 DNA reads TGTGCCAGCAGCGTAAAATGGGAGGATGAAAAACTGTTTTTT. This gives the protein CASSVKWEDEKLFF.

The chain joins TRBV6-5 to TRBJ1-2; tentatively, D is TRBD1 (5 bases). Trimming stripped 6 bases from V and 2 bases from J, with 13 bases between. There are 14 residues in the CDR3. Germline V gives CDR1 MNHEY, CDR2 SVGAGI. For the CDR3, the DNA is TGTGCCAGCAGCTCGGGGGGATTAAACTATGGCTACACCTTC. This encodes CASSSGGLNYGYTF.

The chain combines TRBV4-3 with TRBJ2-5; D perhaps matches TRBD2 (5 bases). Trimming removed 0 bases from V and 3 bases from J, with 8 bases in between. The germline V gene encodes CDR1 LGHNA and CDR2 YSLEER. The length of the CDR3 is 14 residues. The chain's CDR3 is CASSQDEAEETQYF. CDR3 nucleotide sequence: TGCGCCAGCAGCCAAGACGAAGCGGAAGAGACCCAGTACTTC.

V is TRBV29-1 and J is TRBJ2-7; a weak D match, TRBD1 (6 bases). The CDR3 contains 13 residues. V was cut by 7 bases and J by 3 bases, with 16 bases left in between. CDR1 is SQVTM and CDR2 is ANQGSEA in the germline V gene. In DNA, the CDR3 is TGCAGCGCCCGACAGGCCCCTATCTACGAGCAGTACTTC. Protein: CSARQAPIYEQYF.

CDR3 DNA sequence: TGCGCCAGCAGCCAAGTAGTCCAGGGGGCCCAGCCCCAGCATTTT. Its translation is CASSQVVQGAQPQHF. The chain combines TRBV4-1 with TRBJ1-5, with 8 bases aligning to TRBD1. Germline assignment: CDR1 MGHRA and CDR2 YSYEKL. V shed 1 base, J shed 7 bases, and the junction held 6 bases outside the gene matches. CDR3 length: 15 residues.

This clonotype was found many times. This chain links TRBV2 with TRBJ2-5, with 7 bases matching TRBD1. V was clipped by 4 bases and J by 5 bases; unmatched bases: 7. CDR1 SNHLY and CDR2 FYNNEI come from the germline V gene. The CDR3 length is 14 residues. This CDR3 is CASSGQGVRETQYF. In DNA form, the CDR3 reads TGTGCCAGCAGTGGACAGGGAGTAAGGGAGACCCAGTACTTC.